The 14 T cell receptor beta chains below were found in one sample sequenced in a study of blood T cell repertoires in COVID-19. Some clones are missing from TCRdb's copy, which holds only in-frame ones; the method was immunoSEQ multiplex PCR. The data show 95,000 to 100,000 clones, with less than 85% seen just once and approximately 22% held by the top ten. The specimen was peripheral blood. These receptors were collected from a human donor in a cohort sampled during active COVID-19.

V usage is TRBV28 and J usage is TRBJ2-1; the match to TRBD2 covers 10 bases. This CDR3 has 15 residues. Germline CDR1 reads MDHEN; CDR2 reads SYDVKM. V gave up 6 bases and J gave up 5 bases; unmatched junction bases: 7. DNA for the CDR3: TGTGCCAGCAGCTATAGTCTAGCGGGAGACAATGAGCAGTTCTTC. Its translation: CASSYSLAGDNEQFF. Full variable domain (remainder filled in from reference TRBV28 and TRBJ2-1): DVKVTQSSRYLVKRTGEKVFLECVQDMDHENMFWYRQDPGLGLRLIYFSYDVKMKEKGDIPEGYSVSREKKERFSLILESASTNQTSMYLCASSYSLAGDNEQFFGPGTRLTVL.

This chain connects TRBV18 to TRBJ2-3; 11 bases line up with TRBD1. With 4 bases clipped from V and 4 bases from J, the junction kept 4 bases outside the gene matches. Germline CDR1 reads KGHSH; CDR2 reads LQKENI. This CDR3 has 15 residues. For the CDR3, the DNA is TGTGCCAGCTCACGGGACAGGGGGGTTCCAGATACGCAGTATTTT. Translated, it gives CASSRDRGVPDTQYF.

This clone was seen only a few times. The rearrangement links TRBV24-1 to TRBJ1-1, with 7 bases aligning to TRBD1. The V gene's germline CDR1 is KGHDR and CDR2 SFDVKD. V lost 4 bases and J lost 10; bases outside the gene matches: 11. The CDR3 contains 14 residues. The CDR3 bases are TGTGCCACCAGTGAGGGGACAGTCTCGTCGGGAGCTTTCTTT. As protein: CATSEGTVSSGAFF.

The V gene is TRBV14, the J gene TRBJ1-1; D unclear. V lost 3 bases to trimming and J lost 0 bases, with 8 bases between them. Germline CDR1 is SGHDN and CDR2 is FVKESK. This CDR3 is built from 14 residues. The CDR3 DNA sequence: TGTGCCAGCAGCCACCCAGGCATGAACACTGAAGCTTTCTTT. Protein product: CASSHPGMNTEAFF.

This chain links TRBV7-8 with TRBJ2-3; 14 bases are a match to TRBD2. V shed 1 base, J shed 2 bases, and the junction held 5 bases outside the gene matches. CDR3 length: 18 amino acids. CDR1 and CDR2 (germline): SGHVS, FQNEAQ. The CDR3 coding sequence is TGTGCCAGCAGCTTAGTCGGACTAGCGGGGGGCCTCACAGATACGCAGTATTTT. Amino acids: CASSLVGLAGGLTDTQYF.

V usage is TRBV5-4 and J usage is TRBJ2-7; the match to TRBD2 covers 12 bases. Germline CDR1 reads SGHNT; CDR2 reads YYREEE (reference sequence). V dropped 4 bases and J dropped 5; count of bases not matched to a gene: 10. This CDR3 spans 16 amino acids. The CDR3 loop reads CASSTWTSGIMDEQYF. The CDR3 nucleotides read TGTGCCAGCAGCACATGGACTAGCGGGATCATGGACGAGCAGTACTTC.

The chain employs TRBV7-8 and TRBJ2-2, with 7 bases that match TRBD1. CDR1 is SGHVS, CDR2 FQNEAQ, per germline. The CDR3 covers 16 residues. The ends lost 5 bases at V and 2 bases at J; junction bases unmatched: 8. Written as DNA, the CDR3 is TGTGCCAGCAGCCCAGTTGGGGACAGCAACACCGGGGAGCTGTTTTTT. Protein sequence: CASSPVGDSNTGELFF.

The chain recombines TRBV3-1 (or the pseudogene TRBV3-2) with TRBJ2-7; the match to TRBD2 covers 10 bases. The V segment lost 1 base and the J segment 2 bases; nucleotides outside the gene matches: 2. The CDR3 loop spans 15 amino acids. Germline CDR1 and CDR2: LGHDT and YNNKEL (reference sequence). CDR3 sequence reads: CASSQVLAGPYEQYF. For the CDR3, the DNA is TGTGCCAGCAGCCAAGTACTAGCGGGGCCCTACGAGCAGTACTTC.

This clone is a singleton in its sample. The chain employs TRBV5-8 and TRBJ2-5; 7 nucleotides match TRBD2. The V segment lost 4 bases and the J segment 4 bases; nucleotides outside the gene matches: 13. CDR1 is SGHTS and CDR2 is YDEGEE in the germline V gene. The CDR3 length is 16 residues. The CDR3, as DNA: TGTGCCAGCAGCCCCCCGGGGAGGGGTAAAGGAGAGACCCAGTACTTC. This translates into CASSPPGRGKGETQYF.

The chain uses TRBV10-3 and TRBJ1-2; D unresolved. Germline CDR1 ENHRY, CDR2 SYGVKD. The CDR3 length is 16 residues. The V end lost 4 bases, the J end lost 5 bases, and 20 bases lay between the germline ends. The CDR3 reads CAISVTDISSIYGYTF. In DNA, the CDR3 is TGTGCCATCAGTGTTACAGACATTTCATCTATTTATGGCTACACCTTC.

CDR3 protein: CASSGTSGTANTGELFF. CDR3 bases: TGCGCCAGCAGCGGGACTAGCGGGACCGCGAACACCGGGGAGCTGTTTTTT. The chain uses TRBV5-1 and TRBJ2-2; 13 nucleotides match TRBD2. CDR3 length equals 17 residues. Germline V gene data show CDR1 as SGHRS and CDR2 as YFSETQ. With 4 bases clipped from V and 0 bases from J, the junction kept 3 bases outside the gene matches.

This clone appeared a few times. The genes are TRBV15 and TRBJ2-5; 8 bases line up with TRBD2. Germline lookup yields CDR1 LNHNV and CDR2 YYDKDF (reference sequence). J gave up 3 bases and V 3 bases, and 9 bases lay outside the gene matches. The CDR3 runs to 16 residues. CDR3 sequence: CATSSWGPGLEETQYF. The CDR3 nucleotides read TGTGCCACCAGCAGTTGGGGACCGGGACTAGAAGAGACCCAGTACTTC.

This rearrangement joins TRBV10-3 to TRBJ1-6; possible D gene TRBD1, 5 bases. The CDR3 covers 15 residues. V was pared by 2 bases and J by 4 bases, with 9 bases between. Germline CDR1 and CDR2: ENHRY and SYGVKD. CDR3: CAISEGQGYNSPLHF. CDR3 coding DNA: TGTGCCATCAGTGAGGGTCAGGGATATAATTCACCCCTCCACTTT.

The chain couples TRBV18 to TRBJ2-7; possibly TRBD2 for D (5 bases). V lost 3 bases, J lost 2 bases, and 14 bases lay in between. The CDR3 loop spans 15 amino acids. Germline V CDR1 and CDR2: KGHSH, LQKENI. CDR3 residues: CASSPGIQAAYEQYF. DNA for the CDR3: TGTGCCAGCTCACCCGGGATCCAGGCGGCCTACGAGCAGTACTTC. Full variable domain (outside the CDR3, taken from reference TRBV18 and TRBJ2-7): NAGVMQNPRHLVRRRGQEARLRCSPMKGHSHVYWYRQLPEEGLKFMVYLQKENIIDESGMPKERFSAEFPKEGPSILRIQQVVRGDSAAYFCASSPGIQAAYEQYFGPGTRLTVT.